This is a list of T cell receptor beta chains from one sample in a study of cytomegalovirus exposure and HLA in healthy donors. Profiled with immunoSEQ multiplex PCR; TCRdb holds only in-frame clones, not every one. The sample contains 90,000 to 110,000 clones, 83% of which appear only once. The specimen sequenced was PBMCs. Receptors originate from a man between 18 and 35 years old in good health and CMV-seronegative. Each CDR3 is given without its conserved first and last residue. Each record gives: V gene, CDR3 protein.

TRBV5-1 ASSFSSTDTQY
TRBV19 ASSPVNTQETQY
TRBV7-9 ASSLTSGNYEQY
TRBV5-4 ASSHQGPGGYTEAF
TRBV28 ASSLTGGSGYT
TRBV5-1 ASSLGTTSSTDTQY
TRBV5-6 ASSLTSGSRNGQF
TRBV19 ASSTRQAGNTIY
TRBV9 ASSVNSGTYEQY
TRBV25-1 ASSEGSYEQY
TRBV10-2 ASSELTGGETQY
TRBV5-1 ASSPRQGSNYEQY
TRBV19 ASSIGGGQGAF
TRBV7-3 ASSLLAGAYNEQF
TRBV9 ASTNEGVLNTEAF
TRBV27 ASSTQGPSSYNEQF
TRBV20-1 SATTHEAF
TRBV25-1 ASSLSSYNEQF
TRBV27 ASSLRGLGTSTYEQY
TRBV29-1 SVDGSRGLETQY
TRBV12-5 ASGLGRGSTNEAF
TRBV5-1 ASSLGQGPNEKLF
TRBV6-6 ASSGQGAAYEQY
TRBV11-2 ASSLVEGGGYT
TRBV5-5 ASSFTSINQPQH
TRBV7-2 ASSPGLAGGTYEQY
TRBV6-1 ASSALNERGEQF
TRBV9 ASSLEGDEKLF
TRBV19 ASSTPAGGNYNEQF
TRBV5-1 ASSLGQGQEQY
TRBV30 AWSTPARGTQY
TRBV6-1 ASRAGLATNEKLF
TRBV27 ASSLDHRGGKYEQY
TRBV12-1 ASSLPREGRGAV
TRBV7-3 ASSLTSGRARWNEQF
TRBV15 ATSRRQGGTNEKLF
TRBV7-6 ASSLPAGGMETQY
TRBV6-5 ATTGGLYEQY
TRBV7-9 ASSLERTPAYNEQF
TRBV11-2 ASSLGGRKGEAF
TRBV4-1 ASSQGLAAYTDTQY
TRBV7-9 ASSLDGLGVVEQY
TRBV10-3 AISGQGLIGYT
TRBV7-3 ASSLIVSGRFNEQF
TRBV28 ASRSGTVKETQY
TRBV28 ASRILTAGSTEAF